Listed below are T cell receptor beta chains from one sample, sequenced in a study of T cell changes during pregnancy in multiple sclerosis. The method was immunoSEQ multiplex PCR; TCRdb's version includes in-frame clones alone and lacks a portion of them. The sample yields tens of thousands of clones, about 92% seen once. Sequenced here: CD4+ T cells from peripheral blood mononuclear cells, sampled after pregnancy. These receptors originate from a female donor with multiple sclerosis, enrolled in a pregnancy study. Both conserved end residues are part of each CDR3. D genes are given only for firm matches. Size values are once, few and many counts, or a class for expanded clones, and some rows have none.

TRBV5-1	TRBD2	-	TRBJ2-3	CASSFLAGADTQYF	TGCGCCAGCAGCTTCCTAGCGGGAGCGGATACGCAGTATTTT
TRBV5-6	TRBD2	once	TRBJ2-7	CASSLGTSGMF	TGTGCCAGCAGCTTGGGGACTAGCGGGATGTTC
TRBV7-2	-	-	TRBJ2-3	CASSSGLSTDTQYF	TGTGCCAGCAGCTCAGGACTATCCACAGATACGCAGTATTTT
TRBV5-1	-	-	TRBJ2-1	CASSLVAGSSYNEQFF	TGCGCCAGCAGCTTGGTGGCTGGGAGCTCCTACAATGAGCAGTTCTTC
TRBV10-3	-	-	TRBJ2-5	CANTTGLPCQGTQYF	TGTGCCAACACTACAGGGCTCCCCTGTCAAGGGACCCAGTACTTC
TRBV19	-	once	TRBJ2-6	CASSVQSGANVLTF	TGTGCCAGTAGTGTCCAGTCTGGGGCCAACGTCCTGACTTTC
TRBV5-1	-	-	TRBJ2-7	CASSPGGSGSYEQYF	TGCGCCAGCAGCCCCGGCGGTAGCGGCTCCTACGAGCAGTACTTC
TRBV9	TRBD1	-	TRBJ2-2	CASSVGTAPTGELFF	TGTGCCAGCAGCGTCGGGACAGCCCCCACCGGGGAGCTGTTTTTT
TRBV29-1	TRBD1	-	TRBJ1-2	CSGGKGQGLGYTF	TGCAGCGGGGGGAAGGGACAGGGTTTGGGCTACACCTTC
TRBV27	TRBD1	-	TRBJ1-1	CASRVGQINTEAFF	TGTGCCAGCAGGGTGGGACAGATAAACACTGAAGCTTTCTTT
TRBV7-9	TRBD1	-	TRBJ1-2	CASSGHPLQGASGYTF	TGTGCCAGCAGCGGTCACCCCCTACAGGGGGCTTCTGGCTACACCTTC
TRBV27	-	-	TRBJ2-5	CASSAKALLPPQTQYF	TGTGCCAGCAGTGCTAAAGCACTATTGCCGCCCCAGACCCAGTACTTC
TRBV5-1	-	-	TRBJ1-4	CASSLEGPRSNEKLFF	TGCGCCAGCAGCTTGGAGGGGCCGCGGTCTAATGAAAAACTGTTTTTT
TRBV5-1	TRBD1	-	TRBJ1-3	CASSRDRASGNTIYF	TGCGCCAGCAGCAGGGACAGGGCCTCTGGAAACACCATATATTTT
TRBV7-2	-	once	TRBJ2-7	CASSRGASNRLSYEQYF	TGTGCCAGCAGCCGTGGGGCTTCGAATAGGCTCTCCTACGAGCAGTACTTC
TRBV6-5	TRBD1	-	TRBJ1-2	CASSPRTGAGYTF	TGTGCCAGCAGTCCGCGGACAGGGGCTGGCTACACCTTC
TRBV19	-	-	TRBJ2-2	CASSLAASYTGELFF	TGTGCCAGTAGTCTGGCGGCCAGTTACACCGGGGAGCTGTTTTTT
TRBV2	-	-	TRBJ1-1	CASSEAAAGNTEAFF	TGTGCCAGCAGTGAAGCAGCTGCAGGGAACACTGAAGCTTTCTTT
TRBV5-4	TRBD2	-	TRBJ2-5	CASSLEAGYQETQYF	TGTGCCAGCAGCTTGGAAGCGGGGTACCAAGAGACCCAGTACTTC
TRBV6-6	-	-	TRBJ2-7	CASSSTVRLSYEQYF	TGTGCCAGCAGTTCGACAGTACGGTTGTCCTACGAGCAGTACTTC
TRBV19	-	-	TRBJ1-5	CASSGADRGNQPQHF	TGTGCCAGTAGTGGTGCCGACCGAGGAAATCAGCCCCAGCATTTT
TRBV7-9	-	-	TRBJ1-1	CASSLDGGVNEAFF	TGTGCCAGCAGCTTAGACGGGGGTGTCAATGAAGCTTTCTTT
TRBV6-5	TRBD1	-	TRBJ1-6	CASRGDRENSPLHF	TGTGCCAGCAGGGGGGACAGGGAAAATTCACCCCTCCACTTT
TRBV18	-	-	TRBJ1-2	CASSPPSVRGSGYGYTF	TGTGCCAGCTCACCACCGTCCGTCCGGGGGTCGGGCTATGGCTACACCTTC
TRBV10-2	TRBD1	-	TRBJ2-2	CASRISGTGSDGELFF	TGCGCCAGCAGGATTTCCGGGACAGGGAGCGACGGGGAGCTGTTTTTT
TRBV6-1	-	-	TRBJ1-6	CASTGTVFGSSPLHF	TGTGCCAGCACGGGGACGGTATTCGGGAGTTCACCCCTCCACTTT
TRBV5-4	-	-	TRBJ2-1	CASSFPQGNPMSSYNEQFF	TGTGCCAGCAGCTTCCCACAGGGCAACCCAATGAGCTCCTACAATGAGCAGTTCTTC
TRBV6-1	-	-	TRBJ1-1	CASSETRFSLRTEAFF	TGTGCCAGCAGTGAAACCCGGTTTTCTCTTCGCACTGAAGCTTTCTTT
TRBV2	TRBD1	-	TRBJ1-3	CASSVGGIGNTIYF	TGTGCCAGCAGTGTAGGGGGCATTGGAAACACCATATATTTT
TRBV27	TRBD2	-	TRBJ2-7	CASSSGLAGRYEQYF	TGTGCCAGCAGTTCCGGACTAGCGGGCCGCTACGAGCAGTACTTC
TRBV9	-	-	TRBJ1-2	CASSPDRGGYTF	TGTGCCAGCAGCCCAGATCGGGGTGGCTACACCTTC
TRBV19	-	-	TRBJ1-2	CASSPGLSGLYGYTF	TGTGCCAGTAGTCCGGGACTCTCGGGCCTCTATGGCTACACCTTC
TRBV27	-	-	TRBJ1-4	CASSLRRFATNEKLFF	TGTGCCAGCAGTTTACGGAGGTTTGCAACTAATGAAAAACTGTTTTTT
TRBV7-8	-	-	TRBJ1-1	CASRTGTISDTEAFF	TGTGCCAGCAGGACCGGGACAATATCGGACACTGAAGCTTTCTTT
TRBV29-1	TRBD1	-	TRBJ1-6	CSVTTGGNSPLHF	TGCAGCGTCACGACAGGGGGCAATTCACCCCTCCACTTT
TRBV6-5	-	once	TRBJ1-2	CASSYTGPLNYGYTF	TGTGCCAGCAGCTATACAGGGCCCCTTAACTATGGCTACACCTTC
TRBV10-3	TRBD2	-	TRBJ2-3	CAISQRESVTDTQYF	TGTGCCATCAGTCAGCGGGAGAGTGTAACAGATACGCAGTATTTT
TRBV5-1	-	-	TRBJ1-5	CASSLELGNQPQHF	TGCGCCAGCAGCTTAGAGCTCGGCAATCAGCCCCAGCATTTT
TRBV6-5	-	-	TRBJ1-1	CASSYGHRTEAFF	TGTGCCAGCAGTTACGGTCATCGGACTGAAGCTTTCTTT
TRBV2	TRBD1	-	TRBJ1-2	CASRGDRAGYTF	TGTGCCAGCAGGGGGGACAGGGCTGGCTACACCTTC
TRBV19	TRBD2	-	TRBJ2-2	CASSVLAGGATGELFF	TGTGCCAGTAGTGTGTTAGCGGGAGGAGCAACCGGGGAGCTGTTTTTT
TRBV6-1	-	-	TRBJ2-5	CASSVVLLQETQYF	TGTGCCAGCAGTGTCGTCCTATTACAAGAGACCCAGTACTTC
TRBV5-1	TRBD2	-	TRBJ2-3	CATRREGQGTDTQYF	TGCGCCACCCGGCGGGAGGGCCAGGGCACAGATACGCAGTATTTT
TRBV19	-	-	TRBJ1-2	CASSRMGGDYGYTF	TGTGCCAGTAGTAGGATGGGGGGGGACTATGGCTACACCTTC
TRBV19	-	-	TRBJ2-1	CASAHVGGGAFPFF	-
TRBV6-5	-	-	TRBJ1-3	CASSWTGDSGNTIYF	TGTGCCAGCAGCTGGACGGGGGACTCTGGAAACACCATATATTTT
TRBV5-5	-	-	TRBJ2-7	CASSFLGTEQYF	TGTGCCAGCAGCTTCCTAGGTACCGAGCAGTACTTC
TRBV27	-	-	TRBJ1-4	CASSLGAGDAKKLFF	TGTGCCAGCAGTTTAGGGGCGGGGGACGCGAAAAAACTGTTTTTT